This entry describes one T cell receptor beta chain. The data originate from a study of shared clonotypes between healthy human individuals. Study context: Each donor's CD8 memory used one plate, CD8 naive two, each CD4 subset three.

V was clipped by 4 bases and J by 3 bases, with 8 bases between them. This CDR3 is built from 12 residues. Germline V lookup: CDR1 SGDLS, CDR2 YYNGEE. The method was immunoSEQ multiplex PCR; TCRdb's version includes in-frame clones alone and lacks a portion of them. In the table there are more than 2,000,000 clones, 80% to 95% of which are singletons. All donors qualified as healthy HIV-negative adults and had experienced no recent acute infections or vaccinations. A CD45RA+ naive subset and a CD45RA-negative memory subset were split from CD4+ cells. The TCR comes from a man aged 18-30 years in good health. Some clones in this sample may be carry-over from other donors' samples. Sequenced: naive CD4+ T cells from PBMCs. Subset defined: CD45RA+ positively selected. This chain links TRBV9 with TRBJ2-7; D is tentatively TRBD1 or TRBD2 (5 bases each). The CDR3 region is CASSRDGYEQYF. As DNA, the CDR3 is TGTGCCAGCAGCCGGGACGGCTACGAGCAGTACTTC.